The 10 T cell receptor beta chains below come from one sample, sequenced in a study of blood T cell repertoires in COVID-19. Sequencing used immunoSEQ multiplex PCR; TCRdb keeps in-frame clones, though not all of them. The sample has 150,000 to 200,000 clones, about 85% seen once. Sample: peripheral blood. The receptors originated from a woman older than 75 with acute or convalescent COVID-19.

The chain is built from TRBV7-2 and TRBJ2-7; D possibly corresponds to TRBD2 (7 bases). This CDR3 has 15 residues. The germline CDR1 and CDR2 sequences are SGHTA and FQGNSA. Trimming took 1 base from V and 6 from J, leaving 16 bases between them. The CDR3: CASSLEVGGPFEQYF. In DNA, the CDR3 is TGTGCCAGCAGCTTAGAGGTGGGGGGGCCCTTCGAGCAGTACTTC.

The J gene is TRBJ1-1, the V gene TRBV5-1, with D hard to call. V gave up 0 bases and J gave up 0 bases, with 15 bases separating them. CDR3 length: 17 residues. Germline lookup yields CDR1 SGHRS and CDR2 YFSETQ. In DNA form, the CDR3 reads TGCGCCAGCAGCTTGGCCTCGGCCAGAGACTTGAACACTGAAGCTTTCTTT. Its translation is CASSLASARDLNTEAFF.

The chain uses TRBV5-1 and TRBJ1-2; D gene ambiguous. V shed 0 bases and J shed 2 bases, with 8 bases lying between them. The CDR3 extends over 14 amino acids. Germline lookup yields CDR1 SGHRS and CDR2 YFSETQ. CDR3 nucleotides: TGCGCCAGCAGCTTGGACGAGGGAAACTATGGCTACACCTTC. It encodes CASSLDEGNYGYTF.

The V gene is TRBV7-9, the J gene TRBJ2-5, with 9 positions matching TRBD2. This CDR3 region has 16 residues. Germline CDR1 is SEHNR and CDR2 is FQNEAQ (reference sequence). Trimming at V came to 5 bases and at J to 5 bases, leaving 12 bases not matched to a gene. The CDR3 reads CASSREGGSGSETQYF. The CDR3 DNA reads TGTGCCAGCAGCCGCGAGGGTGGTAGCGGGAGCGAGACCCAGTACTTC.

This clone was recorded only once. The rearrangement uses TRBV29-1 and TRBJ1-4, with D tentatively TRBD1 (5 bases). The CDR3 loop spans 13 amino acids. The V gene's germline CDR1 is SQVTM and CDR2 ANQGSEA. The ends were cut back, 3 bases at V and 8 bases at J, with 13 bases in the middle. The CDR3 sequence is CSVDVGRGEKLFF. The CDR3 coding sequence is TGCAGCGTTGATGTGGGGAGGGGAGAAAAACTGTTTTTT.

V and J are TRBV5-1 and TRBJ2-3; 12 nucleotides match TRBD2. This CDR3 comprises 16 residues. The germline CDR1 and CDR2 sequences are SGHRS and YFSETQ. J was trimmed by 4 bases and V by 2 bases; bases with no gene match: 5. CDR3 DNA sequence: TGCGCCAGCAGCTTTCTAGCGGGGGGGCTGGCAGATACGCAGTATTTT. Encoded protein: CASSFLAGGLADTQYF.

As concerns this clone: An end of the junction differs from the germline gene, which may be a read error. The chain combines TRBV19 with TRBJ2-3; D remains ambiguous. The CDR3 has 10 amino acids. Germline CDR1 LNHDA, CDR2 SQIVND (reference sequence). CDR3 DNA sequence: TGTGCCAGTAGTAGCCCTCCTAGGCCCTTT. Its protein is CASSSPPRPF.

The rearrangement joins TRBV28 to TRBJ1-1; D unresolved. The ends were cut back, 6 bases at V and 3 bases at J, with 14 bases in the middle. This CDR3 contains 14 residues. In germline, CDR1 is MDHEN, CDR2 SYDVKM. In nucleotides, the CDR3 is TGTGCCAGCAGGGAGGGAGGCTGGGACACTGAAGCTTTCTTT. This translates into CASREGGWDTEAFF.

CDR3 nucleotide sequence: TGTGCCATCAGTGAGATCGAGGGTCCCCAGCATTTT. Translated: CAISEIEGPQHF. The chain carries TRBV10-3 and TRBJ1-5, with no clear D. Trimming left V 2 bases short and J 10 bases short, with 9 bases between. This CDR3 contains 12 residues. Looked up from germline, CDR1 is ENHRY and CDR2 is SYGVKD.

This clone appeared a few times. This chain connects TRBV6-2 or TRBV6-3 to TRBJ1-5; no clear D. Germline lookup yields CDR1 MNHEY and CDR2 SVGEGT. The V end lost 6 bases, the J end lost 5 bases, and 14 bases lay between the germline ends. The CDR3 loop spans 14 amino acids. CDR3 DNA: TGTGCCAGCAGCTCCGGCGCGGGGTATCAGCCCCAGCATTTT. It codes for CASSSGAGYQPQHF.